Below, 23 T cell receptor beta chains from the same sample are listed, as sequenced in a study of blood T cells in healthy people across ages (dated by TCRdb to the mid-2010s). Libraries were prepared through 5' RACE. Instrument used: Illumina HiSeq 2500. A second PCR of roughly 6 to 11 cycles was performed with a sample-barcoded 5' primer and a J-beta primer mix. TCRdb reanalyzed the raw reads on its own, using fastp at Q25 for trimming and MiXCR for clone calling, and kept in-frame beta chains. Every CDR3 protein is listed once, alongside the most common genes and DNA of its rows. Across this sample there are about 1.4 million distinct CDR3 sequences, with approximately 59% seen only once. Of the sample, approximately 7% is held by the ten largest clones. The sequenced sample was blood. These receptors were obtained from a man aged 18-30 years in good health.

In this sample, this clonotype turned up once. This chain connects TRBV2 to TRBJ2-4, with a weak D call TRBD2 (5 bases). Germline values: CDR1 SNHLY, CDR2 FYNNEI. The germline V and J ends were trimmed by 0 bases and 0 bases, with 12 bases remaining between them. The length of the CDR3 is 17 residues. The CDR3 spells CASSEAAVGVAKNIQYF. Written as DNA, the CDR3 is TGTGCCAGCAGTGAAGCGGCCGTGGGAGTAGCCAAAAACATTCAGTACTTC.

The chain joins TRBV27 to TRBJ2-5; 11 nucleotides match TRBD2. The CDR3 length is 14 residues. Germline CDR1 and CDR2: MNHEY and SMNVEV (reference sequence). V lost 8 bases, J lost 11 bases, and 13 bases stayed unmatched. The CDR3 bases are TGTGCCAGCTTCACTAGCGGGGGCTCCAATGAGCAGTACTTC. Residues: CASFTSGGSNEQYF.

This clonotype was found once. J is TRBJ2-1 and V is TRBV10-2; 11 bases line up with TRBD2. V gave up 8 bases and J gave up 7 bases; unmatched junction bases: 10. Germline lookup yields CDR1 WSHSY and CDR2 SAAADI. This CDR3 is built from 15 residues. The CDR3 is CASGVSGRADNEQFF. The DNA of the CDR3 is TGCGCCAGCGGGGTTAGCGGGAGGGCGGATAATGAGCAGTTCTTC.

A note on this clonotype: The conserved phenylalanine or tryptophan is not found at the CDR3 terminus, so this likely reflects a read error. The J gene is TRBJ2-1, the V gene TRBV4-1; possible D gene TRBD1, 5 bases. Germline values: CDR1 MGHRA, CDR2 YSYEKL. Trimming took off 1 base at V and 7 bases at J, with 11 bases between the two ends. The CDR3 length is 14 residues. The CDR3, as DNA: TGCGCCAGCAGCCAAGTAGGGCAGGGTAATGAGCAGTTCTTA. This translates into CASSQVGQGNEQFL.

This sequence joins TRBV25-1 and TRBJ2-2; 7 bases fit TRBD1. CDR1 is MGHDK, CDR2 SYGVNS, per germline. J gave up 4 bases and V 4 bases, and 0 bases lay outside the gene matches. The CDR3 is 13 amino acids. This CDR3 is CASSGTGTGELFF. CDR3 DNA: TGTGCCAGCAGTGGGACAGGCACCGGGGAGCTGTTTTTT.

This clonotype has just a few counts. The chain has TRBV15 and TRBJ2-7; TRBD1 agrees at 7 bases. The J segment lost 4 bases and the V segment lost 0 bases, leaving 12 bases of the junction unmatched. This CDR3 is 17 amino acids long. The germline gives CDR1 LNHNV, CDR2 YYDKDF (reference sequence). For the CDR3, the DNA is TGTGCCACCAGCAGAGATCATCCGCGACAGGGCCTGTACGAGCAGTACTTC. This sequence encodes CATSRDHPRQGLYEQYF.

V gene TRBV15 combines with J gene TRBJ2-3, with D hard to call. The V gene lost 6 bases and the J gene lost 0 bases, with 13 bases spanning the gap. The CDR3 is 15 residues long. Germline CDR1 and CDR2: LNHNV and YYDKDF (reference sequence). CDR3 sequence (DNA): TGTGCCACCAGGTTCAGCATTTCTAGCACAGATACGCAGTATTTT. This sequence encodes CATRFSISSTDTQYF.

As regards this clonotype: Being one base from a much bigger clone, this may be a read error. The chain has TRBV3-1 and TRBJ2-1, with a tentative D call TRBD1 (5 bases). Gene TRBJ2-7 matches the end of the DNA better, so the J call may be wrong. CDR1 and CDR2 (germline): LGHDT, YNNKEL (reference sequence). This CDR3 has 14 amino acids. CDR3 DNA sequence: TGTGCCAGCAGCCGACAGAGCTCCTACAATGAGCAGTACTTC. Its protein is CASSRQSSYNEQYF.

The genes are TRBV11-2 and TRBJ2-5; a weak D match, TRBD1 (5 bases). CDR1 is SGHAT, CDR2 FQNNGV, per germline. There are 16 residues in the CDR3. The V end was cut by 1 base, the J end by 1 base, with 13 bases between. The CDR3 spells CASSLVPGAVQETQYF. The CDR3 region has the DNA TGTGCCAGCAGCTTAGTCCCTGGGGCGGTCCAAGAGACCCAGTACTTC.

The V gene is TRBV18, the J gene TRBJ2-3; tentatively, D is TRBD1 (5 bases). CDR3 length: 15 residues. In germline, CDR1 is KGHSH, CDR2 LQKENI. V lost 3 bases to trimming and J lost 2 bases, with 12 bases between them. The CDR3, as DNA: TGTGCCAGCTCACCTTTACAGGCAAACACAGATACGCAGTATTTT. Its protein product is CASSPLQANTDTQYF.

This clonotype was seen once. The chain employs TRBV4-1 and TRBJ2-4; either TRBD1 or TRBD2 may supply D (5 bases each). The J call may be faulty, since TRBJ2-7 better matches the DNA end. The CDR3 sequence is 16 residues long. Per germline, CDR1 MGHRA and CDR2 YSYEKL. This CDR3 is CASSHGPRDGDHEQYF. CDR3 coding DNA: TGCGCCAGCAGCCACGGCCCCCGGGACGGCGACCACGAGCAGTACTTC.

This sequence joins TRBV29-1 and TRBJ2-4; no reliable D call. The J call is uncertain, as TRBJ2-7 better fits the DNA end. CDR1 and CDR2 (germline): SQVTM, ANQGSEA. This CDR3 region has 14 residues. CDR3 sequence: CSVEGAVSPSEQYF. In DNA, the CDR3 is TGCAGCGTTGAAGGGGCAGTATCACCATCCGAGCAGTACTTC.

V gene TRBV9 combines with J gene TRBJ1-2, with a tentative D call TRBD1 (5 bases). This CDR3 has 14 residues. Per the germline V gene, CDR1 is SGDLS and CDR2 is YYNGEE. V dropped 0 bases and J dropped 8 bases, with 14 bases sitting between them. CDR3: CASSVAGVRDGYTF. DNA for the CDR3: TGTGCCAGCAGCGTAGCTGGGGTCAGGGACGGCTACACCTTC.

The chain links TRBV6-2 or TRBV6-3 to TRBJ1-2, with unresolved D. Per the germline V gene, CDR1 is MNHEY and CDR2 is SVGEGT. The ends were cut back, 6 bases at V and 6 bases at J, with 14 bases in the middle. There are 13 residues in the CDR3. For the CDR3, the DNA is TGTGCCAGCAGCCCGGGCGCAGGTAATGGCTACACCTTC. Translated: CASSPGAGNGYTF.

This clonotype occurred a few times. V usage is TRBV4-3 and J usage is TRBJ2-5; no definite D call. Trimming left V 0 bases short and J 5 bases short, with 7 bases between. The CDR3 extends over 13 amino acids. The V gene's germline CDR1 is LGHNA and CDR2 YSLEER. The CDR3 is CASSQEMLETQYF. The CDR3 DNA follows: TGCGCCAGCAGCCAAGAGATGTTGGAGACCCAGTACTTC.

The chain has TRBV7-2 and TRBJ2-1; 12 bases map to TRBD2. The CDR3 totals 14 residues. The germline V gene has CDR1 SGHTA and CDR2 FQGNSA. After removal of 7 bases from V and 6 bases from J, the junction contained 4 bases not matched to a gene. The CDR3 loop is CASTLLAGGNEQFF. In DNA, the CDR3 is TGTGCCAGCACCCTACTAGCGGGAGGCAATGAGCAGTTCTTC.

V usage is TRBV28 and J usage is TRBJ2-5, with D uncertain. The J call may be in error: the DNA end matches TRBJ2-7 better. The CDR3 extends over 14 amino acids. The germline CDR1 and CDR2 sequences are MDHEN and SYDVKM. CDR3 DNA: TGTGCCAGCAGTTTAGTCTTGAGGAACTACGAGCAGTACTTC. This encodes CASSLVLRNYEQYF.

A few counts support this clonotype. The V call is TRBV29-1, the J call TRBJ2-7; 7 nucleotides align to TRBD2. The V segment lost 4 bases and the J segment 3 bases; nucleotides outside the gene matches: 18. The CDR3 runs 17 residues. CDR1 is SQVTM, CDR2 ANQGSEA, per germline. CDR3 amino acids: CSVVRVHRDYKYYEQYF. The CDR3 DNA reads as TGCAGCGTTGTAAGGGTTCACCGGGACTATAAATACTACGAGCAGTACTTC.

The V and J genes are TRBV7-9 and TRBJ1-4; 9 bases match TRBD1. This CDR3 spans 19 amino acids. With 2 bases clipped from V and 8 bases from J, the junction kept 18 bases outside the gene matches. From germline, CDR1 is SEHNR and CDR2 FQNEAQ (reference sequence). CDR3 sequence reads: CASSLSPRDREEEVEKLFF. The CDR3 DNA is TGTGCCAGCAGCTTATCACCCCGGGACAGGGAGGAGGAAGTCGAAAAACTGTTTTTT.

This clonotype came up a few times. The rearrangement links TRBV20-1 to TRBJ1-1; D is ambiguous. The length of the CDR3 is 12 residues. Germline V gene sequence: CDR1 DFQATT, CDR2 SNEGSKA (reference sequence). Deletions cut 3 bases from V and 4 bases from J, with 9 bases between. The CDR3 here is CSARGGGTEAFF. CDR3 nucleotides: TGCAGTGCTAGGGGCGGAGGCACTGAAGCTTTCTTT.

The count of this clonotype is one. V and J are TRBV27 and TRBJ1-1; 8 nucleotides align to TRBD1. CDR1 MNHEY and CDR2 SMNVEV come from the germline V gene (reference sequence). The CDR3 spans 14 residues. V lost 3 bases, J lost 5 bases, and 5 bases stayed unmatched. The CDR3 coding sequence is TGTGCCAGCAGTTTCGGCAGGGGGCTGACTGAAGCTTTCTTT. Translating gives CASSFGRGLTEAFF.

This clonotype was detected only a few times. The genes are TRBV12-3 or TRBV12-4 and TRBJ2-7; D is possibly TRBD2 (6 bases). V was clipped by 3 bases and J by 0 bases, with 12 bases between them. The CDR3 is made up of 15 amino acids. Here the CDR3 DNA reads TGTGCCAGCAGTTTCAGGAGGGTTAGCTCCTACGAGCAGTACTTC. Translated, it gives CASSFRRVSSYEQYF.

The chain employs TRBV2 and TRBJ2-7, with D tentatively TRBD2 (6 bases). The V and J ends lost 3 bases and 4 bases respectively, with 16 bases between them. This CDR3 region has 15 residues. Per the germline V gene, CDR1 is SNHLY and CDR2 is FYNNEI. CDR3 protein: CASSDILGGRYEQYF. As DNA, the CDR3 is TGTGCCAGCAGTGATATTCTCGGGGGACGGTACGAGCAGTACTTC.